Below are 15 T cell receptor beta chains sequenced from a single sample in a study of cytomegalovirus exposure and HLA in healthy donors (dated by TCRdb to about 2017). Library preparation was by the immunoSEQ multiplex PCR assay. A mixture of 60 forward primers for TCR Vbeta segments and 13 reverse primers for TCR Jbeta segments was used in the multiplex PCR. Not all clones reach the TCRdb copy of this immuneACCESS table, which keeps in-frame sequences only. Checked studies attribute under half of the gap to unresolved V genes and leave the rest unexplained. Within this sample are 92,000 or so clones, with over 60% of them counted one time only. Around a fifth of the sample rests with the top ten. Specimen: PBMCs. These receptors were taken from a woman between 50 and 59 years old in good health and CMV-seropositive.

This chain connects TRBV7-2 to TRBJ1-2; 8 nucleotides line up with TRBD1. Germline values: CDR1 SGHTA, CDR2 FQGNSA. J lost 8 bases, V lost 4 bases, and 6 bases had no gene match. The CDR3 has 13 amino acids. As DNA, the CDR3 is TGTGCCAGCAGCTATACTACAGGGGGAGGCTACACCTTC. This translates into CASSYTTGGGYTF. The whole variable domain, filled in from reference TRBV7-2 and TRBJ1-2, reads GAGVSQSPSNKVTEKGKDVELRCDPISGHTALYWYRQSLGQGLEFLIYFQGNSAPDKSGLPSDRFSAERTGGSVSTLTIQRTQQEDSAVYLCASSYTTGGGYTFGSGTRLTVV.

This rearrangement joins TRBV28 to TRBJ1-2, with D possibly matching TRBD1 (6 bases). CDR3 size: 15 residues. Germline V gene data show CDR1 as MDHEN and CDR2 as SYDVKM. V lost 5 bases and J lost 1, with 14 bases in between. CDR3 in amino acids: CASSPATGNNYGYTF. The CDR3, as DNA: TGTGCCAGCAGTCCCGCAACAGGGAATAACTATGGCTACACCTTC.

In nucleotides, the CDR3 is TGTGCCAGCAGCTTGGGACAGGGAAATACTATCGCTGAAGCTTTCTTT. Translating it yields CASSLGQGNTIAEAFF. The genes are TRBV11-2 and TRBJ1-1; 9 bases map to TRBD1. Germline assignment: CDR1 SGHAT and CDR2 FQNNGV. The V segment lost 3 bases and the J segment 6 bases; nucleotides outside the gene matches: 11. There are 16 residues in the CDR3. Combining the CDR3 with reference TRBV11-2 and TRBJ1-1 gives the whole variable domain EAGVAQSPRYKIIEKRQSVAFWCNPISGHATLYWYQQILGQGPKLLIQFQNNGVVDDSQLPKDRFSAERLKGVDSTLKIQPAKLEDSAVYLCASSLGQGNTIAEAFFGQGTRLTVV.

The chain employs TRBV19 and TRBJ2-7; D is unresolved. The germline CDR1 and CDR2 sequences are LNHDA and SQIVND (reference sequence). V lost 6 bases, J lost 2 bases, and 14 bases lay in between. The CDR3 is made up of 14 amino acids. CDR3 sequence: CASSPLLAPYEQYF. The CDR3 nucleotides are TGTGCCAGTAGCCCACTCCTTGCACCCTACGAGCAGTACTTC.

This chain connects TRBV6-1 to TRBJ1-2; no reliable D call. The germline V gene has CDR1 MNHNS and CDR2 SASEGT. The CDR3 is made up of 14 amino acids. V lost 0 bases and J lost 0, with 5 bases in between. CDR3 region: CASSEALTNYGYTF. In DNA, the CDR3 is TGTGCCAGCAGTGAAGCTTTAACTAACTATGGCTACACCTTC.

The rearrangement uses TRBV4-3 and TRBJ1-4; TRBD1 aligns across 7 bases. This CDR3 spans 16 amino acids. Trimming cost V 6 bases and J 0 bases; bases outside gene matches: 7. Germline V CDR1 and CDR2: LGHNA, YSLEER. CDR3: CASSQRQGATNEKLFF. The CDR3 bases are TGCGCCAGCAGTCAAAGACAGGGAGCAACTAATGAAAAACTGTTTTTT.

This sequence joins TRBV28 and TRBJ1-6; D is possibly TRBD1 (5 bases). In germline, CDR1 is MDHEN, CDR2 SYDVKM. V was pared by 0 bases and J by 7 bases, with 7 bases between. CDR3 size: 14 residues. DNA for the CDR3: TGTGCCAGCAGTTTATGGGACAAGAATTCACCCCTCCACTTT. Protein sequence: CASSLWDKNSPLHF.

The V call is TRBV5-6, the J call TRBJ1-5; D is ambiguous. The CDR3 is 16 residues long. Germline lookup yields CDR1 SGHDT and CDR2 YYEEEE. V was pared by 2 bases and J by 0 bases, with 12 bases between. The CDR3 coding sequence is TGTGCCAGCAGCTTTGGCAGGTTCAATAGCAATCAGCCCCAGCATTTT. It codes for CASSFGRFNSNQPQHF.

V gene TRBV6-5 combines with J gene TRBJ1-2; 9 positions match TRBD1. The V and J ends lost 4 bases and 5 bases, in that order; junction bases with no gene match: 5. The germline V gene encodes CDR1 MNHEY and CDR2 SVGAGI. The CDR3 consists of 14 residues. The CDR3 loop reads CASSSTGGGYGYTF. CDR3 in DNA: TGTGCCAGCAGTTCTACAGGGGGCGGGTATGGCTACACCTTC.

This chain connects TRBV11-2 to TRBJ1-1, with D hard to call. The V gene's germline CDR1 is SGHAT and CDR2 FQNNGV. V gave up 0 bases and J gave up 3 bases, with 5 bases separating them. This CDR3 comprises 13 residues. The CDR3 protein is CASSLERYTEAFF. As DNA, the CDR3 is TGTGCCAGCAGCTTAGAGCGGTACACTGAAGCTTTCTTT. Full variable domain (rest looked up from reference TRBV11-2 and TRBJ1-1): EAGVAQSPRYKIIEKRQSVAFWCNPISGHATLYWYQQILGQGPKLLIQFQNNGVVDDSQLPKDRFSAERLKGVDSTLKIQPAKLEDSAVYLCASSLERYTEAFFGQGTRLTVV.

The table lists this clone with a few counts. The chain links TRBV7-3 to TRBJ2-3; 7 bases align to TRBD2. Germline values: CDR1 SGHTA, CDR2 FQGTGA. The ends lost 3 bases at V and 2 bases at J; junction bases unmatched: 5. The length of the CDR3 is 15 residues. CDR3 DNA sequence: TGTGCCAGCAGCTTGAACGGGGGGTTCACAGATACGCAGTATTTT. Translated, it gives CASSLNGGFTDTQYF.

The V gene is TRBV11-2, the J gene TRBJ1-1; no firm D call. The CDR3 totals 15 residues. CDR1 and CDR2 (germline): SGHAT, FQNNGV. V was trimmed by 0 bases and J by 4 bases, leaving 12 bases between them. The CDR3 here is CASSLEGSPPTEAFF. CDR3 nucleotides: TGTGCCAGCAGCTTAGAGGGCAGCCCGCCCACTGAAGCTTTCTTT.

V is TRBV19 and J is TRBJ1-5, with 9 positions matching TRBD1. This CDR3 contains 18 residues. Trimming cost V 3 bases and J 1 base; bases outside gene matches: 10. Per germline, CDR1 LNHDA and CDR2 SQIVND (reference sequence). CDR3 in DNA: TGTGCCAGTAGTATGAGTCCCGGGACAGGGTTCAGCAATCAGCCCCAGCATTTT. Translation gives CASSMSPGTGFSNQPQHF.

The rearrangement joins TRBV11-2 to TRBJ1-4, with D maybe TRBD1 (5 bases). The CDR3 totals 14 residues. V was pared by 1 base and J by 7 bases, with 10 bases between. The germline V gene has CDR1 SGHAT and CDR2 FQNNGV. CDR3: CASSLGPGFEKLFF. DNA for the CDR3: TGTGCCAGCAGCTTAGGGCCAGGGTTTGAAAAACTGTTTTTT.

This clone appeared a few times. The V call is TRBV30, the J call TRBJ1-1; TRBD1 matches 7 bases. The CDR3 runs to 13 residues. V trimming: 2 bases; J trimming: 1 base; junction bases outside the gene matches: 1. Germline V lookup: CDR1 GTSNPN, CDR2 SVGIG (reference sequence). CDR3 coding DNA: TGTGCCTGGAGTCGACAGGGGAACACTGAAGCTTTCTTT. Translated: CAWSRQGNTEAFF.